The 27 T cell receptor beta chains presented below share a single source sample, sequenced in a study of identical twins. TCRdb reprocessed the 5' RACE reads with MiXCR, giving one entry per CDR3 protein. Of 420,000 or so distinct CDR3 sequences listed, less than 20% are singletons. Sequenced input: naive T cells sorted from blood. These receptor sequences come from a man aged 50 to 59 in good health.

The rearrangement uses TRBV5-1 and TRBJ2-3; no definite D call. V lost 9 bases and J lost 2, with 13 bases in between. The germline V gene has CDR1 SGHRS and CDR2 YFSETQ. The CDR3 runs 13 residues. CDR3 DNA: TGCGCCACATCCTTGGCAGACACAGATACGCAGTATTTT. Translation: CATSLADTDTQYF. Combining the CDR3 with reference TRBV5-1 and TRBJ2-3 gives the whole variable domain KAGVTQTPRYLIKTRGQQVTLSCSPISGHRSVSWYQQTPGQGLQFLFEYFSETQRNKGNFPGRFSGRQFSNSRSEMNVSTLELGDSALYLCATSLADTDTQYFGPGTRLTVL.

V and J are TRBV29-1 and TRBJ2-1; D might be TRBD1 (6 bases). This CDR3 contains 15 residues. Trimming stripped 6 bases from V and 4 bases from J, with 19 bases between. CDR1 is SQVTM and CDR2 is ANQGSEA in the germline V gene. DNA of the CDR3: TGCAGCGTCTTGGGACATAGGATTAGGTACAATGAGCAGTTCTTC. Protein: CSVLGHRIRYNEQFF.

This clonotype was observed a handful of times. CDR3 in amino acids: CASSLLAGGQPNTEAFF. CDR3 DNA sequence: TGTGCCAGCAGCTTATTAGCCGGGGGGCAGCCGAACACTGAAGCTTTCTTT. V is TRBV7-6 and J is TRBJ1-1; tentative D call: TRBD1 (6 bases). Trimming shortened V by 2 bases and J by 1 base, and 17 bases separated the two germline ends. The CDR3 extends over 17 amino acids. Germline loops: CDR1 SGHVS, CDR2 FNYEAQ.

This clonotype has only a few counts. CDR3 region: CASSARLAGGPETQYF. CDR3 in DNA: TGTGCCAGCAGCGCAAGACTAGCGGGGGGTCCAGAGACCCAGTACTTC. The chain employs TRBV7-2 and TRBJ2-5, with TRBD2 matching over 13 bases. The CDR3 sequence is 16 residues long. With V trimmed by 5 bases and J by 4 bases, 7 bases remained unmatched. Per the germline V gene, CDR1 is SGHTA and CDR2 is FQGNSA.

This clonotype was observed at least ten times. The chain carries TRBV29-1 and TRBJ2-2; D is unclear. The CDR3 is made up of 15 amino acids. Germline values: CDR1 SQVTM, CDR2 ANQGSEA. V was cut by 8 bases and J by 4 bases, with 20 bases left in between. CDR3 region: CSPRPELRSTGELFF. CDR3 bases: TGCAGCCCAAGGCCGGAACTACGGAGCACCGGGGAGCTGTTTTTT.

The chain uses TRBV28 and TRBJ2-7; D is possibly TRBD1 (6 bases). Looked up from germline, CDR1 is MDHEN and CDR2 is SYDVKM. CDR3 length: 11 residues. V was cut by 7 bases and J by 8 bases, with 12 bases left in between. CDR3 bases: TGTGCCAGCACCACAGGGATAAAGCAGTACTTC. Its protein is CASTTGIKQYF.

V is TRBV18 and J is TRBJ1-3, with D perhaps TRBD1 (6 bases). V lost 6 bases, J lost 3 bases, and 15 bases lay in between. The CDR3 spans 15 residues. CDR1 and CDR2 (germline): KGHSH, LQKENI. The CDR3 region is CASSPGGAYGNTIYF. The CDR3 bases are TGTGCCAGCTCTCCGGGGGGCGCTTATGGAAACACCATATATTTT.

The CDR3 region is CASSQDFTGIFGKLFF. CDR3 coding DNA: TGCGCCAGCAGCCAAGATTTTACAGGCATATTCGGAAAACTGTTTTTT. This chain links TRBV4-3 with TRBJ1-4; D may be TRBD1 (5 bases). Trimming shortened V by 0 bases and J by 10 bases, and 18 bases separated the two germline ends. CDR1 and CDR2 from the germline V gene are LGHNA and YSLEER. This CDR3 has 16 residues.

The V call is TRBV28, the J call TRBJ2-7, with 8 bases matching TRBD1. This CDR3 comprises 14 residues. The trim removed 5 bases at V and 1 base at J, leaving 4 bases unmatched. Germline CDR1 reads MDHEN; CDR2 reads SYDVKM. This chain's CDR3 is CASSRDRTSYEQYF. DNA of the CDR3: TGTGCCAGCAGTCGGGACAGGACTTCCTACGAGCAGTACTTC.

This clonotype was picked up many times. The chain joins TRBV5-5 to TRBJ2-7; D not resolved. The CDR3 has 15 residues. Per germline, CDR1 SGHKS and CDR2 YYEKEE (reference sequence). The V and J ends lost 6 bases and 2 bases respectively, with 18 bases between them. CDR3 DNA sequence: TGTGCCAGCACCACGAACCCGGCAGCAACCTACGAGCAGTACTTC. The encoded protein is CASTTNPAATYEQYF.

This clonotype was detected only a few times. The chain carries TRBV28 and TRBJ1-5; tentative D call: TRBD1 (6 bases). Trimming removed 5 bases from V and 0 bases from J, with 14 bases in between. The CDR3 spans 16 residues. Germline V gene sequence: CDR1 MDHEN, CDR2 SYDVKM. CDR3 protein: CASSLRQVNSNQPQHF. CDR3 nucleotides: TGTGCCAGCAGTCTCCGACAGGTCAATAGCAATCAGCCCCAGCATTTT.

The gene calls are TRBV10-3 and TRBJ2-5; D is undetermined. The CDR3 contains 13 residues. V lost 0 bases to trimming and J lost 5 bases, with 7 bases between them. Germline V gene sequence: CDR1 ENHRY, CDR2 SYGVKD. CDR3 in amino acids: CAISESAVETQYF. The CDR3 coding sequence is TGTGCCATCAGTGAGTCTGCTGTGGAGACCCAGTACTTC.

This clonotype was found many times. The chain uses TRBV12-3 or TRBV12-4 and TRBJ2-7; D might be TRBD1 (5 bases). CDR3 size: 13 residues. V lost 2 bases to trimming and J lost 2 bases, with 7 bases between them. The CDR3 sequence is CASSLQGAYEQYF. The CDR3 DNA is TGTGCCAGCAGTTTACAAGGGGCCTACGAGCAGTACTTC.

The V gene is TRBV11-2, the J gene TRBJ2-3, with 14 bases aligning to TRBD2. From germline, CDR1 is SGHAT and CDR2 FQNNGV. V shed 5 bases and J 4 bases; nucleotides not matched to a gene: 17. The CDR3 extends over 20 amino acids. The CDR3 loop is CASSHYRPGLAGVGADTQYF. The CDR3 DNA is TGTGCCAGCAGCCACTATCGACCGGGACTAGCGGGAGTAGGGGCAGATACGCAGTATTTT.

The J gene is TRBJ1-1, the V gene TRBV12-3 or TRBV12-4, with 9 nucleotides matching TRBD1. Germline trimming cut 5 bases from V and 5 bases from J; bases unmatched to any gene: 6. This CDR3 is 14 amino acids long. The CDR3 nucleotides read TGTGCCAGCAGTACCGGGGGACAGGGTACTGAAGCTTTCTTT. This codes for CASSTGGQGTEAFF.

This clonotype came up a few times. The chain uses TRBV12-3 or TRBV12-4 and TRBJ2-1; D ambiguous. The CDR3 covers 13 residues. Trimming removed 10 bases at V and 6 bases at J, with 16 bases between. The CDR3 protein is CATISGFSNEQFF. In DNA form, the CDR3 reads TGTGCCACCATTTCTGGTTTCTCCAATGAGCAGTTCTTC.

There are a few counts of this clonotype. V and J are TRBV12-3 or TRBV12-4 and TRBJ1-4, with 7 nucleotides matching TRBD1. CDR3 length: 14 amino acids. The V and J ends lost 5 bases and 1 base, in that order; junction bases with no gene match: 1. DNA for the CDR3: TGTGCCAGCAGTCACAGGGGAACTAATGAAAAACTGTTTTTT. Protein: CASSHRGTNEKLFF.

This clonotype was counted ten times or more. The chain couples TRBV20-1 to TRBJ2-2; D possibly corresponds to TRBD2 (6 bases). The CDR3 length is 16 residues. V was trimmed by 4 bases and J by 2 bases, leaving 17 bases between them. From germline, CDR1 is DFQATT and CDR2 SNEGSKA (reference sequence). Written as DNA, the CDR3 is TGCAGTGCTAAACTAGGCGGCGGGACTAACACCGGGGAGCTGTTTTTT. Amino acid sequence: CSAKLGGGTNTGELFF.

This sequence joins TRBV7-9 and TRBJ2-5, with D hard to call. Trimming took off 4 bases at V and 5 bases at J, with 5 bases between the two ends. The CDR3 length is 11 residues. The germline CDR1 and CDR2 sequences are SEHNR and FQNEAQ (reference sequence). As DNA, the CDR3 is TGTGCCAGCAGCTCCCATGAGACCCAGTACTTC. Translation: CASSSHETQYF.

This clonotype occurred many times. The rearrangement uses TRBV29-1 and TRBJ1-1; TRBD1 might be the D (5 bases). V gave up 7 bases and J gave up 4 bases, with 13 bases separating them. This CDR3 has 12 residues. Germline loops: CDR1 SQVTM, CDR2 ANQGSEA. CDR3 DNA sequence: TGCAGCGCGGGGGGGGTGGGCACTGAAGCTTTCTTT. Residues: CSAGGVGTEAFF.

This chain uses TRBV6-5 with TRBJ1-2; 9 nucleotides align to TRBD1. The V gene end was trimmed by 3 bases and the J gene end by 8 bases; junction bases not matched to a gene: 13. The CDR3 runs 16 residues. Germline lookup yields CDR1 MNHEY and CDR2 SVGAGI. CDR3 residues: CASSYSPGTGLGGYTF. The DNA for the CDR3 is TGTGCCAGCAGTTATTCTCCAGGGACAGGGCTCGGAGGCTACACCTTC.

This clonotype was recorded many times. V gene TRBV4-1 combines with J gene TRBJ1-4; 9 bases line up with TRBD1. Germline loops: CDR1 MGHRA, CDR2 YSYEKL. This CDR3 has 15 amino acids. V trimming: 7 bases; J trimming: 4 bases; junction bases outside the gene matches: 7. In DNA, the CDR3 is TGCGCCAGCACGGACAGGGGACTGAATAATGAAAAACTGTTTTTT. It codes for CASTDRGLNNEKLFF.

This clonotype was recorded a few times. The chain links TRBV7-9 to TRBJ2-7, with D possibly being TRBD2 (5 bases). Deletions cut 4 bases from V and 2 bases from J, with 18 bases between. CDR3 length: 16 amino acids. Germline V gene data show CDR1 as SEHNR and CDR2 as FQNEAQ (reference sequence). The CDR3 DNA reads as TGTGCCAGCAGCTCCGAGGGTTCGGGGTATCCCTACGAGCAGTACTTC. Protein: CASSSEGSGYPYEQYF.

As to this clonotype: A much larger clone differs from this one at a single base, so this may be a read error. The rearrangement links TRBV20-1 to TRBJ2-1, with D possibly called TRBD1 or TRBD2 (5 bases each). The CDR3 extends over 18 amino acids. The V gene's germline CDR1 is DFQATT and CDR2 SNEGSKA (reference sequence). The V and J ends lost 1 base and 3 bases respectively, with 22 bases between them. This chain's CDR3 is CSARGYGSPRGYYNEQFF. CDR3 bases: TGCAGTGCTAGAGGTTACGGGTCTCCGAGGGGCTACTACAATGAGCAGTTCTTC.

This clonotype showed up just a few times. The J gene is TRBJ2-1, the V gene TRBV20-1; tentative D call: TRBD1 (5 bases). V dropped 0 bases and J dropped 4 bases, with 13 bases sitting between them. The CDR3 contains 15 residues. CDR1 is DFQATT, CDR2 SNEGSKA, per germline (reference sequence). In nucleotides, the CDR3 is TGCAGTGCTAGAGAGGGGCATCAAAGGTACAATGAGCAGTTCTTC. Protein sequence: CSAREGHQRYNEQFF.

This clonotype was counted only a few times. This chain uses TRBV6-5 with TRBJ2-2, with D unclear. The CDR3 has 11 residues. Germline lookup yields CDR1 MNHEY and CDR2 SVGAGI. The ends were cut back, 8 bases at V and 5 bases at J, with 6 bases in the middle. CDR3 protein: CASGETGELFF. CDR3 DNA: TGTGCCAGCGGCGAGACCGGGGAGCTGTTTTTT.

This clonotype has at least ten counts. The chain uses TRBV10-3 and TRBJ1-1, with D maybe TRBD1 (6 bases). The germline V gene encodes CDR1 ENHRY and CDR2 SYGVKD. V was trimmed by 1 base and J by 4 bases, leaving 10 bases between them. The CDR3 totals 14 residues. The CDR3, as DNA: TGTGCCATCAGTGAGTTGGTCAGGGGCACTGAAGCTTTCTTT. It is translated as CAISELVRGTEAFF.